The 26 T cell receptor beta chains below were found in one sample sequenced in a study of control samples from healthy donors and cancer patients. Clones were read by immunoSEQ multiplex PCR, and TCRdb kept only the in-frame ones, dropping some. The sample lists around 130,000 clones, about 88% occurring once. The specimen was blood. Receptors originate from a man aged 45-65 years in good health.

V is TRBV4-1 and J is TRBJ2-2, with 8 bases that match TRBD1. The CDR3 is made up of 14 amino acids. Germline-derived CDR1 and CDR2 are MGHRA and YSYEKL. After removal of 4 bases from V and 4 bases from J, the junction contained 2 bases not matched to a gene. In nucleotides, the CDR3 is TGCGCCAGCAGCCGCACAGGGGGCACCGGGGAGCTGTTTTTT. Its protein is CASSRTGGTGELFF.

The table lists this clone with a count of one. The gene calls are TRBV6-6 and TRBJ1-3; 8 positions match TRBD1. CDR1 is MNHNY and CDR2 is SVGAGI in the germline V gene (reference sequence). J lost 5 bases, V lost 7 bases, and 4 bases had no gene match. This CDR3 is 13 amino acids long. CDR3 amino acids: CASMQGARNTIYF. For the CDR3, the DNA is TGTGCCAGCATGCAGGGGGCTAGAAACACCATATATTTT.

The rearrangement joins TRBV3-1 (or the pseudogene TRBV3-2) to TRBJ1-3; 8 bases match TRBD1. Unmatched junction bases numbered 6, after V lost 4 bases and J lost 4 bases. The CDR3 length is 15 residues. In germline, CDR1 is LGHDT, CDR2 YNNKEL (reference sequence). CDR3 DNA: TGTGCCAGCAGCCCGAACAGGGGGAGAGGAAACACCATATATTTT. Protein product: CASSPNRGRGNTIYF.

This chain links TRBV18 with TRBJ2-5; 9 nucleotides match TRBD1. Losses at the gene ends were 3 bases for V and 1 base for J; bases not matched to a gene: 6. Germline V gene sequence: CDR1 KGHSH, CDR2 LQKENI. This CDR3 contains 16 residues. This CDR3 is CASSPGTGRAQETQYF. In DNA form, the CDR3 reads TGTGCCAGCTCACCCGGGACAGGGAGGGCCCAAGAGACCCAGTACTTC. Supplemented by reference TRBV18 and TRBJ2-5, the full variable domain reads NAGVMQNPRHLVRRRGQEARLRCSPMKGHSHVYWYRQLPEEGLKFMVYLQKENIIDESGMPKERFSAEFPKEGPSILRIQQVVRGDSAAYFCASSPGTGRAQETQYFGPGTRLLVL.

This chain links TRBV5-1 with TRBJ2-3; D unresolved. CDR1 is SGHRS, CDR2 YFSETQ, per germline. V lost 6 bases and J 3 bases, leaving 14 bases between the germline ends. CDR3 length: 14 amino acids. DNA for the CDR3: TGCGCCAGCACACAGTTGGTTGGGACAGATACGCAGTATTTT. Translated, it gives CASTQLVGTDTQYF.

V is TRBV9 and J is TRBJ2-5; D is possibly TRBD1 (7 bases). The V gene's germline CDR1 is SGDLS and CDR2 YYNGEE. This CDR3 has 14 amino acids. V shed 3 bases and J shed 7 bases, with 16 bases lying between them. CDR3 sequence (DNA): TGTGCCAGCAGCGGGAGGGACAGCTCCGGGACCCAGTACTTC. This sequence encodes CASSGRDSSGTQYF.

This chain links TRBV18 with TRBJ2-6; weak D call: TRBD2 (5 bases). With 3 bases removed from V and 2 bases from J, the gap between germline ends came to 17 bases. In germline, CDR1 is KGHSH, CDR2 LQKENI. The CDR3 runs to 18 residues. The CDR3 DNA sequence: TGTGCCAGCTCACCGATATCACTAAATAGCGCTGGGGCCAACGTCCTGACTTTC. Translated, it gives CASSPISLNSAGANVLTF.

The chain uses TRBV10-2 and TRBJ2-7, with TRBD1 matching over 7 bases. V dropped 7 bases and J dropped 3; count of bases not matched to a gene: 6. The CDR3 length is 13 residues. Germline V CDR1 and CDR2: WSHSY, SAAADI. CDR3 loop: CASTWDSLYEQYF. Written as DNA, the CDR3 is TGCGCCAGCACCTGGGACAGTCTCTACGAGCAGTACTTC.

The chain joins TRBV6-5 to TRBJ2-5, with D perhaps matching TRBD2 (7 bases). There are 14 residues in the CDR3. Germline CDR1 is MNHEY and CDR2 is SVGAGI. With 2 bases removed from V and 1 base from J, the gap between germline ends came to 8 bases. CDR3 loop: CASSYGGAQETQYF. For the CDR3, the DNA is TGTGCCAGCAGTTACGGGGGGGCCCAAGAGACCCAGTACTTC.

This chain's CDR3 is CAWRRGFSTDTQYF. CDR3 bases: TGTGCCTGGAGACGGGGGTTCAGCACAGATACGCAGTATTTT. This sequence joins TRBV30 and TRBJ2-3, with D tentatively TRBD2 (6 bases). The V gene lost 3 bases and the J gene lost 0 bases, with 10 bases spanning the gap. Germline assignment: CDR1 GTSNPN and CDR2 SVGIG (reference sequence). The CDR3 length is 14 residues.

The J gene is TRBJ1-2, the V gene TRBV12-3 or TRBV12-4; 7 nucleotides match TRBD1. Unmatched junction bases numbered 12, after V lost 3 bases and J lost 14 bases. The CDR3 sequence is 13 residues long. The CDR3 region is CASSFWQGVPPTF. The CDR3 DNA is TGTGCCAGCAGTTTCTGGCAGGGGGTCCCCCCAACCTTC.

This chain connects TRBV30 to TRBJ1-6; no reliable D call. CDR1 and CDR2 (germline): GTSNPN, SVGIG (reference sequence). V dropped 0 bases and J dropped 9 bases, with 15 bases sitting between them. The CDR3 consists of 15 residues. The CDR3 nucleotides are TGTGCCTGGAGTGTACCAGCCAAGAGATTTTCACCCCTCCACTTT. Residues: CAWSVPAKRFSPLHF.

J is TRBJ1-6 and V is TRBV6-5; D unresolved. This CDR3 region has 14 residues. Trimming took off 6 bases at V and 5 bases at J, with 11 bases between the two ends. Germline CDR1 MNHEY, CDR2 SVGAGI. CDR3 residues: CASSTTTNNSPLHF. The CDR3 nucleotides read TGTGCCAGCAGCACCACTACCAATAATTCACCCCTCCACTTT.

This rearrangement joins TRBV5-6 to TRBJ2-1, with D unresolved. Germline CDR1 is SGHDT and CDR2 is YYEEEE. This CDR3 contains 13 residues. V lost 1 base and J 10 bases, leaving 12 bases between the germline ends. CDR3: CASSLFGMVEQFF. CDR3 DNA: TGTGCCAGCAGCTTGTTTGGGATGGTGGAGCAGTTCTTC.

The chain recombines TRBV28 with TRBJ2-1; D might be TRBD2 (6 bases). The length of the CDR3 is 16 residues. V lost 4 bases to trimming and J lost 8 bases, with 21 bases between them. CDR1 is MDHEN and CDR2 is SYDVKM in the germline V gene. The CDR3 nucleotides are TGTGCCAGCAGTTCCCCTCGGGGAGGAGGGCGGGATGAGCAGTTCTTC. The encoded protein is CASSSPRGGGRDEQFF. Combining the CDR3 with reference TRBV28 and TRBJ2-1 gives the whole variable domain DVKVTQSSRYLVKRTGEKVFLECVQDMDHENMFWYRQDPGLGLRLIYFSYDVKMKEKGDIPEGYSVSREKKERFSLILESASTNQTSMYLCASSSPRGGGRDEQFFGPGTRLTVL.

Written as DNA, the CDR3 is TGCGCCAGCAGCCAAGGACTAGCGGGGCGCCCGGAGCAGTTCTTC. This codes for CASSQGLAGRPEQFF. The chain uses TRBV4-1 and TRBJ2-1, with 11 bases aligning to TRBD2. CDR3 length equals 15 residues. Germline V lookup: CDR1 MGHRA, CDR2 YSYEKL. J lost 10 bases, V lost 1 base, and 6 bases had no gene match.

The J gene is TRBJ1-6, the V gene TRBV28; D uncertain. V was cut by 2 bases and J by 8 bases, with 7 bases left in between. CDR3 length equals 13 residues. Germline assignment: CDR1 MDHEN and CDR2 SYDVKM. Written as DNA, the CDR3 is TGTGCCAGCAGTTTAAATACCTATTCACCCCTCCACTTT. Translating gives CASSLNTYSPLHF.

This clone was observed a single time. CDR3 sequence (DNA): TGTGCCAGCGCGGGGGCAGATGGACAGCAGTACTTC. Translation: CASAGADGQQYF. The V and J genes are TRBV12-3 or TRBV12-4 and TRBJ2-7; perhaps TRBD2 as D (7 bases). CDR3 length: 12 amino acids. Between the trimmed V and J ends, which lost 8 bases and 8 bases, there was a span of 16 bases.

V and J are TRBV4-1 and TRBJ2-7, with D tentatively TRBD1 or TRBD2 (5 bases each). V dropped 0 bases and J dropped 8 bases, with 20 bases sitting between them. Germline V gene data show CDR1 as MGHRA and CDR2 as YSYEKL. The CDR3 is 16 amino acids. The CDR3 is CASSQDLGDPLRKQYF. The CDR3 DNA sequence: TGCGCCAGCAGCCAAGATTTAGGGGACCCGCTTAGGAAGCAGTACTTC.

CDR3 sequence: CASSLGGNTDTQYF. In nucleotides, the CDR3 is TGTGCCAGCAGCTTGGGGGGCAATACAGATACGCAGTATTTT. The rearrangement links TRBV7-3 to TRBJ2-3; either TRBD1 or TRBD2 may fit D (6 bases each). CDR1 and CDR2 from the germline V gene are SGHTA and FQGTGA. V lost 3 bases, J lost 3 bases, and 10 bases lay in between. The CDR3 is 14 residues long.

Of note for this clone: At one boundary the junction diverges from the germline segment, which might be a read error. The chain has TRBV6-1 and TRBJ1-2; possible D gene TRBD1, 5 bases. The CDR3 is made up of 15 amino acids. CDR1 is MNHNS, CDR2 SASEGT, per germline. DNA of the CDR3: TGTGCCAGCAGTGAATTTGGGCAGGGTAACAATGGCTACACCTTC. Amino acids: CASSEFGQGNNGYTF.

This clone was found once. The V and J genes are TRBV7-2 and TRBJ1-1, with TRBD1 matching over 7 bases. Losses at the gene ends were 1 base for V and 3 bases for J; bases not matched to a gene: 5. This CDR3 comprises 15 residues. From germline, CDR1 is SGHTA and CDR2 FQGNSA. As DNA, the CDR3 is TGTGCCAGCAGCTTAGTGTTTCAGGGGGACACTGAAGCTTTCTTT. It encodes CASSLVFQGDTEAFF.

The J gene is TRBJ2-2, the V gene TRBV7-9; no firm D call. Deletions cut 5 bases from V and 4 bases from J, with 11 bases between. CDR1 and CDR2 from the germline V gene are SEHNR and FQNEAQ (reference sequence). CDR3 size: 14 residues. The CDR3 loop reads CASSPRSGTGELFF. CDR3 coding DNA: TGTGCCAGCAGCCCCCGCTCCGGCACCGGGGAGCTGTTTTTT.

The chain has TRBV7-2 and TRBJ2-7; the D is unclear. CDR1 and CDR2 (germline): SGHTA, FQGNSA. The V gene lost 5 bases and the J gene lost 2 bases, with 16 bases spanning the gap. The CDR3 has 15 amino acids. The CDR3 coding sequence is TGTGCCAGCAGCGCTTTCGGTCAGCCAACCTACGAGCAGTACTTC. This codes for CASSAFGQPTYEQYF.

This chain links TRBV11-2 with TRBJ1-6, with 8 bases lining up with TRBD1. Trimming cost V 5 bases and J 8 bases; bases outside gene matches: 8. The CDR3 contains 15 residues. Germline lookup yields CDR1 SGHAT and CDR2 FQNNGV. The chain's CDR3 is CASSPRQGSYSPLHF. The DNA of the CDR3 is TGTGCCAGCAGCCCAAGACAGGGGTCTTATTCACCCCTCCACTTT.

This chain links TRBV14 with TRBJ1-1; tentative D call: TRBD1 (5 bases). The CDR3 spans 12 residues. V was clipped by 1 base and J by 6 bases, with 6 bases between them. CDR1 is SGHDN, CDR2 FVKESK, per germline. This CDR3 is CASSQGGAEAFF. The CDR3 nucleotides read TGTGCCAGCAGCCAAGGAGGGGCTGAAGCTTTCTTT.